This note documents a single T cell receptor beta chain sequence. These data belong to a study of beta chain features in type 1 diabetes. V lost 7 bases to trimming and J lost 0 bases; unmatched junction nucleotides: 5. Germline CDR1 SQVTM, CDR2 ANQGSEA. There are 13 residues in the CDR3. Isolated RNA was reverse transcribed in full, so expressed TCRB transcripts were sequenced. Measured with immunoSEQ multiplex PCR; TCRdb has only the in-frame clones, and not every one. This table holds approximately 160,000 clones, roughly 8% found once. The chain has TRBV29-1 and TRBJ1-1, with 7 bases that match TRBD1. The clonotype originates from a man aged 18 to 29 in good health. Sequenced input: central memory CD4+ T cells from blood. As DNA, the CDR3 is TGCAGCGCCGACAGGGTAATGAACACTGAAGCTTTCTTT. Translation gives CSADRVMNTEAFF.